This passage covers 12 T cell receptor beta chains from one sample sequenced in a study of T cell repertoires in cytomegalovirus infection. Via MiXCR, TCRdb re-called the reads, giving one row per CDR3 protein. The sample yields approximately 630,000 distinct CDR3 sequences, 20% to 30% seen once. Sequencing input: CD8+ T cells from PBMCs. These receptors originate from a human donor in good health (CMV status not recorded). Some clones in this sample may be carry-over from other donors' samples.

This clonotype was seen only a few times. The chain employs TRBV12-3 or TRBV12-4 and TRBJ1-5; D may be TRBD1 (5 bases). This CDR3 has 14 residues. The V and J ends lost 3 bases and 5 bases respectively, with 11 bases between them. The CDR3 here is CASSFGKGHQPQHF. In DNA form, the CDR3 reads TGTGCCAGCAGTTTCGGGAAGGGGCATCAGCCCCAGCATTTT.

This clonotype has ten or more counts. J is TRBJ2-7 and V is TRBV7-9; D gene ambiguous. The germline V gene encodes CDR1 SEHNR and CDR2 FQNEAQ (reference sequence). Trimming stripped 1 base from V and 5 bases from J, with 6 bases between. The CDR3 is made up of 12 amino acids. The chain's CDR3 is CASSLGMNEQYV. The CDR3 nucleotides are TGTGCCAGCAGCTTAGGAATGAACGAGCAGTACGTC.

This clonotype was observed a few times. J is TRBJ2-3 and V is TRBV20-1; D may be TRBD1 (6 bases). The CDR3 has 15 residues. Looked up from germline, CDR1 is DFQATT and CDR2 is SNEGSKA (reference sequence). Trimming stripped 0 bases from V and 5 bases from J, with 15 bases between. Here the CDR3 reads CSARDPGRGRDTQYF. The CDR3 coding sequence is TGCAGTGCTAGAGATCCGGGCAGGGGAAGAGATACGCAGTATTTT.

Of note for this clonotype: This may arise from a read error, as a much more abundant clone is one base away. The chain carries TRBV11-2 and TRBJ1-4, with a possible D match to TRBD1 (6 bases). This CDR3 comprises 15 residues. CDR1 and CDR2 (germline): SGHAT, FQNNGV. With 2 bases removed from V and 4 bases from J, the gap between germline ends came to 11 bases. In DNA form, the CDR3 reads TGTGCCAGCAGCTTATGGGGGGCCATTAATGAAAAACTGTTTTTT. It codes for CASSLWGAINEKLFF.

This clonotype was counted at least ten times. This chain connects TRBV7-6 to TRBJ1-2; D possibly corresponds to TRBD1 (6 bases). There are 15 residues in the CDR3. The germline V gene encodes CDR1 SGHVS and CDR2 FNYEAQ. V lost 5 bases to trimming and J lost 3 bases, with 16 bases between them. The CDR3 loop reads CASSEGPGQHYGYTF. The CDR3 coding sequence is TGTGCCAGCAGCGAAGGACCCGGACAGCACTATGGCTACACCTTC.

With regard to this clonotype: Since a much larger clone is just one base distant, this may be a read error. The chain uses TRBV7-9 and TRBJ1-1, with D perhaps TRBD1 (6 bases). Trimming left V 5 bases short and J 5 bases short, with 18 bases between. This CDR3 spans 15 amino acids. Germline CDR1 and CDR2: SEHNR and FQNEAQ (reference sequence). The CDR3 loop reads CASSPALGGHTEAFF. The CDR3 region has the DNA TGTGCCAGCAGCCCGGCCCTAGGGGGGCATACTGAAGCTTTCTTT.

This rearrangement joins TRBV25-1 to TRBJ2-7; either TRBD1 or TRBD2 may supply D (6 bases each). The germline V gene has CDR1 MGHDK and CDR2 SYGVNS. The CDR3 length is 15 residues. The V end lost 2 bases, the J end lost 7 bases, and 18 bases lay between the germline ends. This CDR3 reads CASSETLRGQAEQYF. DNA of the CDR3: TGTGCCAGCAGTGAAACTCTACGGGGGCAGGCAGAGCAGTACTTC.

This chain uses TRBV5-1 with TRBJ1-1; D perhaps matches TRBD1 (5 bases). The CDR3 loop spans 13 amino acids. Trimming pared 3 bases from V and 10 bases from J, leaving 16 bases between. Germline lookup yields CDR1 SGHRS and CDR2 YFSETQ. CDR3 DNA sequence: TGCGCCAGCAGCTCGGGACTCTTAAGAGGAGCTTTCTTT. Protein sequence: CASSSGLLRGAFF. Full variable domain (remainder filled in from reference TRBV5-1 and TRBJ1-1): KAGVTQTPRYLIKTRGQQVTLSCSPISGHRSVSWYQQTPGQGLQFLFEYFSETQRNKGNFPGRFSGRQFSNSRSEMNVSTLELGDSALYLCASSSGLLRGAFFGQGTRLTVV.

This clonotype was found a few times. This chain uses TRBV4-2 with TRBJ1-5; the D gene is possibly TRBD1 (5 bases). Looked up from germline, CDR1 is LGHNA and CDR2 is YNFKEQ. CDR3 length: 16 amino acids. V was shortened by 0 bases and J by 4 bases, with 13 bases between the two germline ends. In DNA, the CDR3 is TGTGCCAGCAGCCAAGACTTAACAGGTGGTAATCAGCCCCAGCATTTT. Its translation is CASSQDLTGGNQPQHF.

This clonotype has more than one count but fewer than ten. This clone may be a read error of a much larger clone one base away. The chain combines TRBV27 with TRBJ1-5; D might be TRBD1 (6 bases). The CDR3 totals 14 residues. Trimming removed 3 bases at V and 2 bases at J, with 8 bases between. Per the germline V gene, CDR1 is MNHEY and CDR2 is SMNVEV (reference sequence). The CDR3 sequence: CASSFNRGNQPQHF. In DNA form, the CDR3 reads TGTGCCAGCAGTTTTAACAGGGGCAATCAGCCCCAGCATTTT.

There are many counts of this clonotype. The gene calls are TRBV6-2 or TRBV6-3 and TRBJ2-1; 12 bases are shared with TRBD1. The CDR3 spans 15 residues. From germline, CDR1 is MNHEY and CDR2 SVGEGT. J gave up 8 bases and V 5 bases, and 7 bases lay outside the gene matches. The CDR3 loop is CASSTRDRGLDEQFF. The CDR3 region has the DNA TGTGCCAGCAGTACAAGGGACAGGGGGCTCGATGAGCAGTTCTTC.

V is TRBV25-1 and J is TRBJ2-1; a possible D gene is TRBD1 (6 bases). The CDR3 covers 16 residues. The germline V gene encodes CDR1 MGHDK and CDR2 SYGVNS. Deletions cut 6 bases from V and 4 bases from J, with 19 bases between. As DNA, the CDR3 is TGTGCCAGCAGGTTTGGGCCAGGGGCTCGGTACAATGAGCAGTTCTTC. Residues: CASRFGPGARYNEQFF. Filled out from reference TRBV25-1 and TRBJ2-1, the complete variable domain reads EADIYQTPRYLVIGTGKKITLECSQTMGHDKMYWYQQDPGMELHLIHYSYGVNSTEKGDLSSESTVSRIRTEHFPLTLESARPSHTSQYLCASRFGPGARYNEQFFGPGTRLTVL.